The rows below give T cell receptor beta chains drawn from one sample of a study of shared clonotypes between healthy human individuals. Clones were sequenced by immunoSEQ multiplex PCR, and TCRdb holds only the in-frame ones, with some missing. The sample lists 2 million to 2.5 million clones; more than 80% were seen once. Sequencing input: naive CD4+ T cells from PBMCs. These receptors were taken from a man aged 18 to 35 in good health. Some clones in this sample may be carry-over from other donors' samples. CDR3s include the opening cysteine and the closing phenylalanine or tryptophan. The order of the fields is D gene, CDR3 length, clone size, V gene, J gene, CDR3 DNA, CDR3 protein. The D gene is left open where the match is weak. Size is omitted from some rows. Given values are once, few, many or a class for expanded clones.

TRBD2	13	NA	TRBV28	TRBJ2-7	TGTGCCAGCAGTTCGAGCGGGATCTACGAGCAGTACTTC	CASSSSGIYEQYF
TRBD1	17	NA	TRBV12-5	TRBJ2-1	TGTGCTAGTGGTTTCTCCTTACCCGGACAGGGTTACAATGAGCAGTTCTTC	CASGFSLPGQGYNEQFF
NA	15	NA	TRBV5-1	TRBJ1-2	TGCGCCAGCAGCTCTAACGGGACCCCAGGCGCTGGCTACACCTTC	CASSSNGTPGAGYTF
NA	14	once	TRBV11-3	TRBJ2-1	TGTGCCAGCAGCCCGTCGGCGGCAATAAATGAGCAGTTCTTC	CASSPSAAINEQFF
TRBD2	16	NA	TRBV5-1	TRBJ2-7	TGCGCCAGCAGCCACCCGCCGGGGAGGGGAACCTACGAGCAGTACTTC	CASSHPPGRGTYEQYF
TRBD1	15	NA	TRBV6-5	TRBJ2-7	TGTGCCAGCAATGACCCGGGACAGGGCGACTACGAGCAGTACTTC	CASNDPGQGDYEQYF
TRBD1	16	NA	TRBV5-1	TRBJ1-1	TGCGCCAGCAGCTTTTCACCGGGACAGGGGGCATCTGAAGCTTTCTTT	CASSFSPGQGASEAFF
NA	12	NA	TRBV28	TRBJ2-7	TGTGCCAGCAGGGCGGGTCCCTACGAGCAGTACTTC	CASRAGPYEQYF
TRBD2	22	NA	TRBV4-3	TRBJ2-5	TGCGCCAGCAGCCAAGATCTATCGGCACCGGGACTAGCGGGAGGGCTTTTAGAGACCCAGTACTTC	CASSQDLSAPGLAGGLLETQYF
TRBD2	16	once	TRBV4-3	TRBJ2-3	TGCGCCAGCAGCGACTTCCCTAGCGGGAGCCCAGATACGCAGTATTTT	CASSDFPSGSPDTQYF
NA	14	NA	TRBV9	TRBJ2-5	TGTGCCAGCAGCGCCGTTCCAGGGGGGGAGACCCAGTACTTC	CASSAVPGGETQYF
TRBD1	16	NA	TRBV5-6	TRBJ2-6	TGTGCCAGCAGCCCCGGGACAGGGTATGGGGCCAACGTCCTGACTTTC	CASSPGTGYGANVLTF
NA	15	NA	TRBV7-2	TRBJ2-5	TGTGCCAGCAGCTTAGCGTACACAGTACAGCTGACCCAGTACTTC	CASSLAYTVQLTQYF
NA	15	NA	TRBV14	TRBJ2-7	TGTGCCAGCAGCCGTTTGGGCGGAATCTCCTACGAGCAGTACTTC	CASSRLGGISYEQYF
NA	14	NA	TRBV14	TRBJ1-1	TGTGCCAGCAGCCAAGATAGGGGGAACACTGAAGCTTTCTTT	CASSQDRGNTEAFF
NA	11	NA	TRBV18	TRBJ2-3	TGTGCCAGCTCCCTGAGGGAGGCGCAGTATTTT	CASSLREAQYF
TRBD1	15	NA	TRBV7-6	TRBJ1-4	TGTGCCAGCAGCTTTGGACAGGGAGTAGGAGAAAAACTGTTTTTT	CASSFGQGVGEKLFF
NA	14	NA	TRBV6-5	TRBJ2-1	TGTGCCAGCAGAGGCCCGAGGGAGTTAAGTGAGCAGTTCTTC	CASRGPRELSEQFF
NA	15	NA	TRBV6-6	TRBJ2-3	TGTGCCAGCAGTCCAGTAACGGTCCGGGCAGATACGCAGTATTTT	CASSPVTVRADTQYF
NA	13	NA	TRBV7-9	TRBJ1-2	TGTGCCAGCAGCTTAGGGGCAGCGTATGGCTACACCTTC	CASSLGAAYGYTF
NA	11	NA	TRBV30	TRBJ2-7	TGTGCCTGGAGTAGAAAGGACGAGCAGTACTTC	CAWSRKDEQYF
NA	14	NA	TRBV29-1	TRBJ2-7	TGCAGCGTTGAGGACACTGCACTCATGAACGAGCAGTACTTC	CSVEDTALMNEQYF
NA	11	NA	TRBV29-1	TRBJ2-5	TGCAGCGTTGAGAGTAGGGAGACCCAGTACTTC	CSVESRETQYF
NA	14	NA	TRBV6-5	TRBJ2-5	TGTGCCAGCAGTCGAAGCGGGTACCAAGAGACCCAGTACTTC	CASSRSGYQETQYF
TRBD2	16	NA	TRBV11-2	TRBJ2-3	TGTGCCAGCAGCGACCGACTAGCGGGAGCGGTGGATACGCAGTATTTT	CASSDRLAGAVDTQYF
NA	15	NA	TRBV18	TRBJ2-3	TGTGCCAGCTCACCACTAGGAGGTTCCCAAGATACGCAGTATTTT	CASSPLGGSQDTQYF
NA	14	NA	TRBV30	TRBJ1-3	TGTGCCTGGAGGAAGGCGGGGGCTGGAAACACCATATATTTT	CAWRKAGAGNTIYF
NA	15	NA	TRBV18	TRBJ2-5	TGTGCCAGCTCATCACCGGCGAGGTCCCAAGAGACCCAGTACTTC	CASSSPARSQETQYF
NA	14	NA	TRBV6-1	TRBJ2-7	TGTGCCAGCAGTGCGCAGGGGACGTCGGCCGAGCAGTACTTC	CASSAQGTSAEQYF
NA	14	NA	TRBV15	TRBJ2-5	TGTGCCACCAGCAGAGGGGGCCTCCAAGAGACCCAGTACTTC	CATSRGGLQETQYF